This is a list of T cell receptor beta chains from one sample in a study of blood T cell repertoires in COVID-19. Sequencing used immunoSEQ multiplex PCR; TCRdb keeps in-frame clones, though not all of them. The data contain some 150,000 clones, about nine tenths of them singletons. Sequencing used peripheral blood. All receptors come from a woman aged 45-60 years with acute or convalescent COVID-19. The CDR3 runs from the conserved cysteine through the conserved F or W. A D gene is named only where the DNA matches it firmly. Clone sizes are given selectively: once, few, many, or a class where the clone is expanded.

size,J,D,V,CDR3,DNA
.,TRBJ1-2,TRBD1,TRBV2,CASSDPSGTDYGYTF,TGTGCCAGCAGTGACCCTAGCGGGACAGACTATGGCTACACCTTC
.,TRBJ2-2,.,TRBV3-1/TRBV3-2,CASSQDVGLPGELFF,TGTGCCAGCAGCCAAGATGTGGGGCTGCCCGGGGAGCTGTTTTTT
.,TRBJ2-3,.,TRBV11-3,CASSLGGPSTDTQYF,TGTGCCAGCAGCTTAGGCGGGCCTAGCACAGATACGCAGTATTTT
few,TRBJ1-2,.,TRBV29-1,CSVEGRDRRYGYTF,TGCAGCGTTGAAGGGCGTGACAGACGATATGGCTACACCTTC
few,TRBJ1-5,TRBD1,TRBV10-1,CASSGTGNLNQPQHF,TGCGCCAGCAGCGGGACAGGGAATTTGAATCAGCCCCAGCATTTT
.,TRBJ2-3,TRBD2,TRBV12-5,CASGSRLAGSTDTQYF,TGTGCTAGTGGTTCTCGACTAGCGGGGAGCACAGATACGCAGTATTTT
.,TRBJ2-3,.,TRBV5-4,CASGMASTDTQYF,TGTGCCAGCGGCATGGCGAGCACAGATACGCAGTATTTT
.,TRBJ2-7,TRBD1,TRBV7-2,CASSLNRGSYEQYF,TGTGCCAGCAGCCTAAACAGGGGCTCCTACGAGCAGTACTTC
few,TRBJ2-7,.,TRBV5-6,CASSLLSDTYEQYF,TGTGCCAGCAGCTTGTTGAGCGATACCTACGAGCAGTACTTC
.,TRBJ2-3,.,TRBV3-1/TRBV3-2,CASSRPGGPTDTQYF,TGTGCCAGCAGCCGGCCGGGGGGCCCCACAGATACGCAGTATTTT
few,TRBJ1-5,.,TRBV2,CASSGLQGGNQPQHF,TGTGCCAGCAGTGGTTTACAGGGAGGCAATCAGCCCCAGCATTTT
few,TRBJ2-7,.,TRBV7-2,CASSLSSGPSNEQYF,TGTGCCAGCAGCTTAAGTAGCGGACCGTCGAACGAGCAGTACTTC
.,TRBJ1-1,.,TRBV4-2,CASSQVSVAEAFF,TGTGCCAGCAGCCAAGTTTCCGTAGCTGAAGCTTTCTTT
.,TRBJ2-5,.,TRBV12-5,CASGLGRGETQYF,TGTGCTAGTGGTTTGGGACGGGGAGAGACCCAGTACTTC
once,TRBJ2-2,.,TRBV4-2,CASGAEAYRNTGELFF,TGTGCCAGCGGCGCGGAGGCCTACCGGAACACCGGGGAGCTGTTTTTT
.,TRBJ2-7,.,TRBV21-1,CAILNCSPLHEQYF,TGTGCCATCCTGAACTGTTCCCCCTTACACGAGCAGTACTTC
once,TRBJ2-7,TRBD1,TRBV7-9,CASSSLDRGYEQYF,TGTGCCAGCAGCTCCCTGGACAGGGGCTACGAGCAGTACTTC
once,TRBJ2-1,TRBD2,TRBV11-2,CASSLGGGAYEQFF,TGTGCCAGCAGCTTAGGCGGGGGGGCCTATGAGCAGTTCTTC
.,TRBJ2-1,TRBD2,TRBV7-9,CASSFASGSGNEQFF,TGTGCCAGCAGCTTCGCCAGCGGGAGTGGCAATGAGCAGTTCTTC
.,TRBJ1-1,TRBD1,TRBV11-2,CASSPDRADTEAFF,TGTGCCAGCAGCCCCGACAGGGCGGACACTGAAGCTTTCTTT
few,TRBJ2-2,.,TRBV6-5,CASNGGYANTGELFF,TGTGCCAGTAACGGGGGATACGCGAACACCGGGGAGCTGTTTTTT
.,TRBJ1-4,TRBD1,TRBV5-1,CASSDRVAEKLFF,TGCGCCAGCAGTGACAGGGTGGCTGAAAAACTGTTTTTT
.,TRBJ1-2,.,TRBV24-1,CATSDLQGNYGYTF,TGTGCCACCAGTGATCTACAGGGTAACTATGGCTACACCTTC
.,TRBJ2-3,TRBD1,TRBV25-1,CASSRQGARWTDTQYF,TGTGCCAGCAGCCGACAGGGGGCGCGGTGGACAGATACGCAGTATTTT
.,TRBJ2-1,TRBD2,TRBV27,CATLGLAGGNEQFF,TGTGCCACCCTAGGACTAGCGGGGGGCAATGAGCAGTTCTTC
.,TRBJ1-1,.,TRBV14,CASSQARRNTEAFF,TGTGCCAGCAGCCAAGCTAGGCGGAACACTGAAGCTTTCTTT
.,TRBJ1-1,.,TRBV6-5,CASSYSFDRNTEAFF,TGTGCCAGCAGTTACTCGTTTGACAGGAACACTGAAGCTTTCTTT
.,TRBJ2-7,.,TRBV7-6,CASSLEQGYEQYF,TGTGCCAGCAGCTTGGAACAGGGCTACGAGCAGTACTTC
.,TRBJ2-7,.,TRBV2,CASSVTVYEQYF,TGTGCCAGCAGTGTAACAGTCTACGAGCAGTACTTC
.,TRBJ2-7,TRBD2,TRBV5-1,CASSLATSGRGTYEQYF,TGCGCCAGCAGCTTGGCCACTAGCGGCCGCGGGACCTACGAGCAGTACTTC
.,TRBJ2-7,TRBD1,TRBV9,CASSVEDRGGEQYF,TGTGCCAGCAGCGTAGAGGACAGGGGGGGCGAGCAGTACTTC
.,TRBJ2-7,.,TRBV4-2,CASSHATGFQDEQYF,TGTGCCAGCAGCCACGCCACAGGGTTTCAGGACGAGCAGTACTTC
.,TRBJ2-7,TRBD2,TRBV18,CASSPGGGNTYEQYF,TGTGCCAGCTCACCGGGCGGGGGGAATACCTACGAGCAGTACTTC
.,TRBJ1-2,TRBD1,TRBV19,CASSPRSPGGGYGYTF,TGTGCCAGTAGCCCCCGAAGTCCAGGGGGCGGCTATGGCTACACCTTC
.,TRBJ2-7,.,TRBV6-5,CASSYSATGSYEQYF,TGTGCCAGCAGTTACTCGGCCACAGGATCCTACGAGCAGTACTTC
.,TRBJ2-3,.,TRBV18,CASSPPYRSTDTQYF,TGTGCCAGCTCACCACCGTACAGAAGCACAGATACGCAGTATTTT
.,TRBJ2-1,TRBD2,TRBV11-2,CASSLAGGPSNEQFF,TGTGCCAGCAGCTTAGCGGGGGGGCCGAGTAATGAGCAGTTCTTC